This TCR beta chain comes out of a study of graft-versus-host responses after intestinal transplantation. As for the study in general: For around three years after anti-thymocyte globulin induction, all recipients took tacrolimus and steroids.

J lost 0 bases, V lost 8 bases, and 8 bases had no gene match. Germline V gives CDR1 LNHDA, CDR2 SQIVND (reference sequence). The CDR3 runs 16 residues. A note on this clone: Its antigen is as yet unknown.

Sequenced by immunoSEQ multiplex PCR; TCRdb stores in-frame clones only, minus some. The profile covers about 54,000 clones, with about 90% appearing a single time and 5% to 6.5% taken by the ten largest. Study conclusions and caveats: Among circulating GvH clones, peak levels were associated with early post-transplant declines in HvG clones. The study found high graft-versus-host to host-versus-graft clonal ratios in allografts of patients with graft-donor T cell macrochimerism. Detection of GvH clones occurred in recipient marrow, and some had their first appearance in ileum or blood.

The receptor comes from a human patient who received an intestinal transplant, so some T cells may come from the graft donor. This chain joins TRBV19 and TRBJ1-5, with 9 bases identical to TRBD1. Sequenced here: PBMCs, sampled more than 650 days after intestinal transplant. CDR3 loop: CASHRDRARSNQPQHF. The DNA of the CDR3 is TGTGCCAGTCATCGGGACAGGGCACGTAGCAATCAGCCCCAGCATTTT. The full variable domain, its missing parts supplied by reference TRBV19 and TRBJ1-5, is DGGITQSPKYLFRKEGQNVTLSCEQNLNHDAMYWYRQDPGQGLRLIYYSQIVNDFQKGDIAEGYSVSREKKESFPLTVTSAQKNPTAFYLCASHRDRARSNQPQHFGDGTRLSIL.